This is a list of T cell receptor beta chains from one sample in a study of neurological immune-mediated disorders. TCRdb reprocessed the 5' RACE reads via MiXCR and lists one record per CDR3 protein. Among 80,000 to 100,000 distinct CDR3 sequences, 5% to 6.5% were seen once, and the ten largest hold 7.9%. Sample: PBMCs. These receptors all come from a woman aged 60 to 75 with multiple sclerosis. The CDR3 runs from the conserved cysteine through the conserved F or W. The D gene is left open where the match is weak. The size field is filled for only some rows; it gives once, few, many or a size class.

>.|TRBV7-6|many|TRBJ1-1
CASRDVNTEAFF
TGTGCCAGCAGGGACGTAAACACTGAAGCTTTCTTT
>.|TRBV13|many|TRBJ2-3
CASSLQVLDRDTQYF
TGTGCCAGCAGCTTACAGGTCCTCGATCGAGATACGCAGTATTTT
>.|TRBV12-3/TRBV12-4|many|TRBJ2-7
CASSLTFCLGEFGCEQYF
TGTGCCAGCAGTTTAACTTTTTGTCTAGGGGAATTCGGCTGCGAGCAGTACTTC
>.|TRBV11-2|.|TRBJ1-6
CASLPGSGNSPLHF
TGTGCCAGCCTACCTGGGTCGGGTAATTCACCCCTCCACTTT
>TRBD2|TRBV6-5|.|TRBJ2-1
CASSYLAGASYNEQFF
TGTGCCAGCAGTTACTTAGCGGGGGCCTCTTACAATGAGCAGTTCTTC
>TRBD2|TRBV15|many|TRBJ2-7
CATSKPSGGLYEQYF
TGTGCCACCAGCAAGCCTAGCGGGGGCCTCTACGAGCAGTACTTC
>TRBD1|TRBV15|.|TRBJ2-3
CATSGDRGEISTDTQYF
TGTGCCACCAGCGGCGACAGGGGGGAGATTAGCACAGATACGCAGTATTTT
>.|TRBV5-6|many|TRBJ2-3
CASSRPPSADTQYF
TGTGCCAGCAGCCGGCCTCCTAGCGCAGATACGCAGTATTTT
>.|TRBV9|many|TRBJ1-1
CASSAGLNTEAFF
TGTGCCAGCAGCGCGGGACTGAACACTGAAGCTTTCTTT
>.|TRBV25-1|.|TRBJ2-2
CASSEGAGMNGELFF
TGTGCCAGCAGTGAAGGGGCAGGGATGAACGGGGAGCTGTTTTTT
>.|TRBV20-1|many|TRBJ1-1
CSARVGGTEAFF
TGCAGTGCTAGAGTAGGGGGGACTGAAGCTTTCTTT
>.|TRBV4-2|.|TRBJ1-4
CASSQEREEKLFF
TGTGCCAGCAGCCAAGAACGAGAGGAAAAACTGTTTTTT
>TRBD1|TRBV28|many|TRBJ2-7
CASTGGTGAYEQYF
TGTGCCAGCACTGGGGGGACAGGCGCCTACGAGCAGTACTTC
>.|TRBV21-1|many|TRBJ2-7
CASSKVWRARICDEQYF
TGTGCCAGCAGCAAAGTATGGAGGGCGCGTATTTGCGACGAGCAGTACTTC
>.|TRBV28|many|TRBJ1-6
CASSSPNARGNSPLHF
TGTGCCAGCAGTTCCCCCAACGCAAGAGGTAATTCACCCCTCCACTTT
>.|TRBV21-1|.|TRBJ1-1
CASSREPGQGSRTEAFF
TGTGCCAGCAGCAGAGAGCCGGGACAGGGGTCCAGGACTGAAGCTTTCTTT
>.|TRBV3-1|many|TRBJ1-5
CASSQSGGANQPQHF
TGTGCCAGCAGCCAAAGTGGAGGGGCCAATCAGCCCCAGCATTTT
>TRBD1|TRBV9|many|TRBJ1-2
CASTSQGAGYGYTF
TGTGCCAGCACCTCACAGGGGGCAGGCTATGGCTACACCTTC
>.|TRBV20-1|many|TRBJ1-2
CSARTDGFYGYTF
TGCAGTGCTAGGACCGACGGATTTTATGGCTACACCTTC
>TRBD2|TRBV28|many|TRBJ2-3
CASSFGGAQEDTQYF
TGTGCCAGCAGTTTCGGGGGGGCCCAGGAAGATACGCAGTATTTT
>.|TRBV18|.|TRBJ2-1
CASSPLRQPADEQFF
TGTGCCAGCTCACCTCTGAGACAACCTGCGGATGAGCAGTTCTTC
>.|TRBV14|many|TRBJ2-1
CASSQVVRNEQFF
TGTGCCAGCAGCCAAGTGGTTCGCAATGAGCAGTTCTTC
>.|TRBV28|many|TRBJ2-6
CASSSQSSGANVLTF
TGTGCCAGCAGTTCACAATCCTCTGGGGCCAACGTCCTGACTTTC
>.|TRBV29-1|few|TRBJ2-5
CSGGLGRETQYF
TGCAGCGGCGGCTTGGGGCGGGAGACCCAGTACTTC
>TRBD2|TRBV3-1|many|TRBJ2-7
CASSLHIQARGEQYF
TGTGCCAGCAGCCTACATATTCAAGCGCGGGGGGAGCAGTACTTC
>.|TRBV18|many|TRBJ1-2
CASSPEGGKYAF
TGTGCCAGCTCACCAGAAGGTGGAAAGTACGCCTTC
>.|TRBV12-3/TRBV12-4|many|TRBJ2-7
CASSLLRSSYEQYF
TGTGCCAGCAGTTTACTGAGAAGCTCCTACGAGCAGTACTTC
>TRBD1|TRBV6-5|many|TRBJ1-2
CASSYVGQGNYGYTF
TGTGCCAGCAGTTACGTCGGACAGGGGAACTATGGCTACACCTTC
>.|TRBV5-1|few|TRBJ2-7
CASSYTGTNTYEQYF
TGCGCCAGCAGCTATACCGGGACAAATACCTACGAGCAGTACTTC
>TRBD1|TRBV20-1|many|TRBJ2-7
CSAVRDRSPYEQYF
TGCAGTGCTGTCCGGGACAGGTCCCCCTACGAGCAGTACTTC